This T cell receptor (beta chain) was recorded in a study of Graves' ophthalmopathy and Graves' hyperthyroidism. Beta-chain TCR CDR3 regions were amplified from RNA transcripts. First-round RT-PCR used HTBI primers; second-round multiplex PCR followed. TCRdb re-derived calls from the multiplex PCR reads in MiXCR, one entry per CDR3 protein. The sample lists about 740,000 distinct CDR3 sequences, 35% to 50% occurring once. The study, taken as a whole, reports: A majority of expanded thyroid clonotypes exceeding 0.001 frequency were likewise present in blood.

Per the germline V gene, CDR1 is ENHRY and CDR2 is SYGVKD. The CDR3 is made up of 14 amino acids. Turning to this clonotype: Its specificity is unknown. This may come from a read error, since a much larger clone is one base off.

The source is an adult man with Graves' ophthalmopathy. The specimen sequenced was peripheral blood. This chain links TRBV10-3 with TRBJ1-2; 9 bases are shared with TRBD1. The CDR3 DNA reads TGTGCCATCAGTGACTATACAGGGGGCGATGGCTGCACCTTC. The encoded protein is CAISDYTGGDGCTF.